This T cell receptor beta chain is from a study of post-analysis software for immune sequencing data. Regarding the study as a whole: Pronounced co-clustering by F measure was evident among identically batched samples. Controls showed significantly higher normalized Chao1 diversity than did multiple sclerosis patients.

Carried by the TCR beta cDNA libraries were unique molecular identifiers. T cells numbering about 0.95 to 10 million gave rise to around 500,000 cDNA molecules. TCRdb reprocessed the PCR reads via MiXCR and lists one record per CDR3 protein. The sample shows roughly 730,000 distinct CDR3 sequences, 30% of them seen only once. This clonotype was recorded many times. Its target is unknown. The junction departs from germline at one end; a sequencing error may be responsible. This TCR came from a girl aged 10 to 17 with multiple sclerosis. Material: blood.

The CDR3 loop is CASSPGQGNTEAFF. Written as DNA, the CDR3 is TGTGCCAGCAGCCCGGGACAGGGGAACACTGAAGCTTTCTTT. This sequence joins TRBV5-1 and TRBJ1-1; 9 bases map to TRBD1. The V gene's germline CDR1 is SGHRS and CDR2 YFSETQ. The CDR3 covers 14 residues.